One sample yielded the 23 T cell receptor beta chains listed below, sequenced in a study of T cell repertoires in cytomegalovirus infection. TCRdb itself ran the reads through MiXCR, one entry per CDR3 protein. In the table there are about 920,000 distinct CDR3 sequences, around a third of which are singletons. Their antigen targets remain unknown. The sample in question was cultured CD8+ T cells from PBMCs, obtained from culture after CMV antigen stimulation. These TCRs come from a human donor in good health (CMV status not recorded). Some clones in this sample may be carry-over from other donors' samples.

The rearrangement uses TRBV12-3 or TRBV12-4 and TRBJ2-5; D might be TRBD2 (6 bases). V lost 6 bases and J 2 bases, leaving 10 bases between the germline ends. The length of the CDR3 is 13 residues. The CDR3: CASRGLGQETQYF. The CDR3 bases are TGTGCCAGCAGGGGACTGGGACAAGAGACCCAGTACTTC.

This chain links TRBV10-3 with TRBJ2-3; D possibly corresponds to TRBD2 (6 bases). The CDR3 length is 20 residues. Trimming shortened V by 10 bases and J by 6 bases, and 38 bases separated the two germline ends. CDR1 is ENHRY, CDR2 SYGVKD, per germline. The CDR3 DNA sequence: TGTGCCACCCACCCGCCGGCTCGGGACGGGGAGGTTTTACACAGCGATACGCAGTATTTT. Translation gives CATHPPARDGEVLHSDTQYF.

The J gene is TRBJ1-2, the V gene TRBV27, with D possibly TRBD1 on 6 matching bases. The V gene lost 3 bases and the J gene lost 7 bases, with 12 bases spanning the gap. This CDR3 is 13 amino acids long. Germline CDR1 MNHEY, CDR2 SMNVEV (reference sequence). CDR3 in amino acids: CASSFEGGGGYTF. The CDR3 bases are TGTGCCAGCAGTTTTGAGGGGGGAGGTGGCTACACCTTC.

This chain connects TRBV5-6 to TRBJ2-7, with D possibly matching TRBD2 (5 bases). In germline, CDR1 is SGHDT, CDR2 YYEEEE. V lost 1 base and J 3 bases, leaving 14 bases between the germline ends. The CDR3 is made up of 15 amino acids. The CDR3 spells CASSLRTGPNYEQYV. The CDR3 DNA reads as TGTGCCAGCAGCTTGAGGACTGGACCCAACTACGAGCAGTACGTC.

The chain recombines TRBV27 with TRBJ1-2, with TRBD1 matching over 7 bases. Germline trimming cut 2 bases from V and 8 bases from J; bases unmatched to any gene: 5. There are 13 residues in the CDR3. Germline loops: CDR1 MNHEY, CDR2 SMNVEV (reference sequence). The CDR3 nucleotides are TGTGCCAGCAGTTTACATACAGGGGAAGGCTACACCTTC. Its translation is CASSLHTGEGYTF.

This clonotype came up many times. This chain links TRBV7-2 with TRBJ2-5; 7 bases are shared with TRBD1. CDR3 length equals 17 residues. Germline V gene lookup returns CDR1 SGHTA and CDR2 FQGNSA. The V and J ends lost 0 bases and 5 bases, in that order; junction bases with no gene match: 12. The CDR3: CASSLAGGERLVETQYF. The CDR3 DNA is TGTGCCAGCAGCTTAGCAGGGGGCGAGAGGCTAGTCGAGACCCAGTACTTC. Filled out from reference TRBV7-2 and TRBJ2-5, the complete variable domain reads GAGVSQSPSNKVTEKGKDVELRCDPISGHTALYWYRQSLGQGLEFLIYFQGNSAPDKSGLPSDRFSAERTGGSVSTLTIQRTQQEDSAVYLCASSLAGGERLVETQYFGPGTRLLVL.

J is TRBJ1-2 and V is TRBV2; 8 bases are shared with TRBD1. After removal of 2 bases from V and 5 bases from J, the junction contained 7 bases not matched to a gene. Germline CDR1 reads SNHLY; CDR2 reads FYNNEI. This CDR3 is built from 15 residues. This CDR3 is CASSEKGQALYGYTF. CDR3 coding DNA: TGTGCCAGCAGTGAAAAGGGACAGGCACTTTATGGCTACACCTTC.

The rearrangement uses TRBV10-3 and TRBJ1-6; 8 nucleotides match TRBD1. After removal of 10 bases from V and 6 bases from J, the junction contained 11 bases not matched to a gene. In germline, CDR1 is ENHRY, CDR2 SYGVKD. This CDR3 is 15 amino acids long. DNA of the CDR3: TGTGCCAGTAGACAGGGGTTCCCCCTTAATTCACCCCTCCACTTT. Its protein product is CASRQGFPLNSPLHF.

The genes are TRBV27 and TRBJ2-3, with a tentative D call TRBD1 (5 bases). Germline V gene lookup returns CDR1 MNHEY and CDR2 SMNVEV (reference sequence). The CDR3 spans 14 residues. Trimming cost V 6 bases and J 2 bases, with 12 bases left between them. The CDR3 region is CASSKGLDTDTQYF. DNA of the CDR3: TGTGCCAGCAGCAAGGGGCTAGACACAGATACGCAGTATTTT.

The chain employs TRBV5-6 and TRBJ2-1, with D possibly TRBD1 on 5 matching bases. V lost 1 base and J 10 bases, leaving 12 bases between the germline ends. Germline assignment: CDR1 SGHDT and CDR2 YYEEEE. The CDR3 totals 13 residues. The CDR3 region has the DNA TGTGCCAGCAGCTTGAAGGGGCCATGGGAGCAGTTCTTC. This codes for CASSLKGPWEQFF.

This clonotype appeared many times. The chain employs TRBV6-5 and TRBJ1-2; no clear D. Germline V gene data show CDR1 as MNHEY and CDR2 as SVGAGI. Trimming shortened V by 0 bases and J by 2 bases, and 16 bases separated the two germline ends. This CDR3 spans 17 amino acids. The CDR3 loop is CASSYSQALDLNYGYTF. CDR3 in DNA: TGTGCCAGCAGTTACTCTCAGGCATTAGATCTCAACTATGGCTACACCTTC.

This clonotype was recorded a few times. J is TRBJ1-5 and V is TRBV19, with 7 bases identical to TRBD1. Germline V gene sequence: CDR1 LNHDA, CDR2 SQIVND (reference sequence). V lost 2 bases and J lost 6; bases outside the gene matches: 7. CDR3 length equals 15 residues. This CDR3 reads CASSIRQGVVQPQHF. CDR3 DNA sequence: TGTGCCAGTAGTATAAGACAGGGAGTCGTTCAGCCCCAGCATTTT.

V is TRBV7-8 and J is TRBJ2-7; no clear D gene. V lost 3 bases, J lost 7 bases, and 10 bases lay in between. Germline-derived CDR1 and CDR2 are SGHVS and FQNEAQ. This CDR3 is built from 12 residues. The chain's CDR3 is CASSFTVREQYF. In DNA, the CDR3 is TGTGCCAGCAGCTTCACAGTTCGGGAGCAGTACTTC.

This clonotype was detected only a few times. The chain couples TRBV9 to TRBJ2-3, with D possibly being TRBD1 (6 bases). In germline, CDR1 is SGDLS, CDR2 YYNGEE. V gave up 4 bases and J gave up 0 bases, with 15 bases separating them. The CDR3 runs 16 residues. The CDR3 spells CASSLYRDKSTDTQYF. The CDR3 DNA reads TGTGCCAGCAGCCTTTACAGGGATAAGAGCACAGATACGCAGTATTTT.

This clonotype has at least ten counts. In DNA form, the CDR3 reads TGTGCCAGCAGCCGGACACCCAGGGGCACTGAAGCTTTCTTT. As protein: CASSRTPRGTEAFF. This chain uses TRBV7-8 with TRBJ1-1; tentatively, D is TRBD1 (6 bases). CDR1 and CDR2 (germline): SGHVS, FQNEAQ. The CDR3 consists of 14 residues. V was pared by 5 bases and J by 4 bases, with 14 bases between.

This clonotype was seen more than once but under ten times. The DNA of the CDR3 is TGTGCCAGCAGTGACACAGGGTATCCGACTGAAGCTTTCTTT. This sequence encodes CASSDTGYPTEAFF. V gene TRBV27 combines with J gene TRBJ1-1; weak D call: TRBD1 (6 bases). Between the trimmed V and J ends, which lost 5 bases and 5 bases, there was a span of 15 bases. The CDR3 is made up of 14 amino acids. The germline CDR1 and CDR2 sequences are MNHEY and SMNVEV (reference sequence).

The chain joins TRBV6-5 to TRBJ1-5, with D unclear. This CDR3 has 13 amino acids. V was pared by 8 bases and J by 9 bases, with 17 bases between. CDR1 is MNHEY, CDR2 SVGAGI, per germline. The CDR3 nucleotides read TGTGCCAGCGCGAGGGCGGGGTTCTGGCCCCAGCATTTT. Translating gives CASARAGFWPQHF.

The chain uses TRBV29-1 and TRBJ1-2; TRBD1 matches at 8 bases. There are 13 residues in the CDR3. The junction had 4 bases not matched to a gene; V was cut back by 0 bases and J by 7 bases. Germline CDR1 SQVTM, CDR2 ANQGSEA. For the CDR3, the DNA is TGCAGCGTTGAAGACTGGACAGGGCCTGGCTACACCTTC. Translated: CSVEDWTGPGYTF. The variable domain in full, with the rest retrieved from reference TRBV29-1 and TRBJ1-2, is SAVISQKPSRDICQRGTSLTIQCQVDSQVTMMFWYRQQPGQSLTLIATANQGSEATYESGFVIDKFPISRPNLTFSTLTVSNMSPEDSSIYLCSVEDWTGPGYTFGSGTRLTVV.

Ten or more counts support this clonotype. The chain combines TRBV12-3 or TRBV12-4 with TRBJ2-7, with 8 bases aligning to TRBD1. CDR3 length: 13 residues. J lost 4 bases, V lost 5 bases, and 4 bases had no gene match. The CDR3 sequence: CASSTGTGYEQYV. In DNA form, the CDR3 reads TGTGCCAGCAGTACCGGGACAGGTTACGAGCAGTACGTC.

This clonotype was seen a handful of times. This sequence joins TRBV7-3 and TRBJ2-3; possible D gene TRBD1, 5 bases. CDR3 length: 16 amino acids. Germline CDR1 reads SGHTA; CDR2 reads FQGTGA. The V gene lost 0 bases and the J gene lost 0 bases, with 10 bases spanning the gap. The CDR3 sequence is CASSLTPGSSTDTQYF. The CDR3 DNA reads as TGTGCCAGCAGCTTAACCCCAGGGTCTAGCACAGATACGCAGTATTTT.

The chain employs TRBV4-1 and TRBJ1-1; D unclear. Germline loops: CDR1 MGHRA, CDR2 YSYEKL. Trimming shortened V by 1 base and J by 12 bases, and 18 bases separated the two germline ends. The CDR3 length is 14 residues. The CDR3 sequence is CASSQAISLFVTFF. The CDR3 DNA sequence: TGCGCCAGCAGCCAAGCCATAAGTCTCTTTGTAACTTTCTTT.

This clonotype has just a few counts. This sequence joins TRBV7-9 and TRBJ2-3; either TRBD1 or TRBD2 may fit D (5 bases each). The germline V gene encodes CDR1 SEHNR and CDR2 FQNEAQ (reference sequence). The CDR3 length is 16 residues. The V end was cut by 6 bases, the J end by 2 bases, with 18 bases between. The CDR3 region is CASRQARDHITDTQYF. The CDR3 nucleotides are TGTGCCAGCAGGCAAGCCCGGGACCATATCACAGATACGCAGTATTTT.

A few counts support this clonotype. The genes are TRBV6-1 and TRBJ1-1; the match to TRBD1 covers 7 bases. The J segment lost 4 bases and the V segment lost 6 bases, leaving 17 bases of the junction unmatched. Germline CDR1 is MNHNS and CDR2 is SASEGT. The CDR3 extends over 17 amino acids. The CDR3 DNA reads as TGTGCCAGCAGCCCCTGGACAGGAGGATACAAAACCACTGAAGCTTTCTTT. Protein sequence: CASSPWTGGYKTTEAFF.